This TCR beta chain was identified during a study of T cells in Graves' hyperthyroidism and ophthalmopathy. V lost 11 bases and J 4 bases, leaving 12 bases between the germline ends. Germline loops: CDR1 ENHRY, CDR2 SYGVKD. The CDR3 extends over 11 amino acids. The investigators amplified TCR beta CDR3 regions from RNA transcripts. A first-round RT-PCR of the TCR CDR3 used the HTBI primer set. A single record per CDR3 protein comes from TCRdb applying MiXCR to the multiplex PCR reads. The data hold 660,000 or so distinct CDR3 sequences, with 20% observed a single time. This clonotype showed up just a few times.

This chain uses TRBV10-3 with TRBJ2-7; maybe TRBD2 (5 bases). The receptor was derived from a man under 40 with Graves' ophthalmopathy. Sequences were obtained from blood. The CDR3 DNA is TGTGCCCCCTGCGAGGGTTACGAGCAGTACTTC. This encodes CAPCEGYEQYF.